The 8 T cell receptor beta chains below come from one sample, sequenced in a study of control samples from healthy donors and cancer patients (dated by TCRdb to about 2020). The library relied on the immunoSEQ multiplex PCR assay. TCRdb stores this immuneACCESS table with in-frame sequences only. Part of the clones is absent; in the studies checked, under half of the shortfall reflects unresolved V genes, and no reason is known for the rest. This sample has 130,000 or so clones in its table, and about 90% of those were observed once. Of the sample, more than 6.5% falls within the top ten clones. The sample comprised blood. Receptors originate from a man aged 18 to 29 in good health.

V gene TRBV10-1 combines with J gene TRBJ1-4, with D hard to call. This CDR3 has 14 residues. CDR1 WNHNN and CDR2 SYGVQD come from the germline V gene (reference sequence). V gave up 8 bases and J gave up 8 bases, with 18 bases separating them. The CDR3: CASFKNQAYEKLFF. CDR3 nucleotides: TGCGCCAGCTTCAAAAACCAGGCATACGAAAAACTGTTTTTT.

V is TRBV27 and J is TRBJ2-2, with 11 bases aligning to TRBD2. The CDR3 loop spans 19 amino acids. Per germline, CDR1 MNHEY and CDR2 SMNVEV (reference sequence). V lost 2 bases to trimming and J lost 4 bases; unmatched junction nucleotides: 12. DNA for the CDR3: TGTGCCAGCAGTTTACTTCTAGCGGGGGGAGTCGGTGGCACCGGGGAGCTGTTTTTT. Its translation is CASSLLLAGGVGGTGELFF.

V usage is TRBV6-5 and J usage is TRBJ2-2, with 7 nucleotides matching TRBD1. The V gene end was trimmed by 6 bases and the J gene end by 4 bases; junction bases not matched to a gene: 2. The CDR3 is 13 residues long. The germline V gene encodes CDR1 MNHEY and CDR2 SVGAGI. The CDR3 nucleotides read TGTGCCAGCAGGCACAGGGGCACCGGGGAGCTGTTTTTT. Encoded protein: CASRHRGTGELFF.

The V and J genes are TRBV19 and TRBJ1-5, with TRBD1 identical over 9 bases. Germline V gene data show CDR1 as LNHDA and CDR2 as SQIVND (reference sequence). This CDR3 comprises 17 residues. V shed 6 bases, J shed 4 bases, and the junction held 13 bases outside the gene matches. CDR3 nucleotides: TGTGCCAGTAGGTACCGGCCTGAGGACAGGGGTAATCAGCCCCAGCATTTT. Protein: CASRYRPEDRGNQPQHF.

This sequence joins TRBV7-3 and TRBJ2-5; 8 bases map to TRBD2. The CDR3 contains 16 residues. V was clipped by 2 bases and J by 2 bases; unmatched bases: 7. Germline CDR1 reads SGHTA; CDR2 reads FQGTGA. The CDR3 sequence: CASSLYGLAEQETQYF. The CDR3 bases are TGTGCCAGCAGCTTATATGGACTAGCCGAGCAAGAGACCCAGTACTTC.

This clone has only one observation. V is TRBV5-4 and J is TRBJ2-6; 8 bases line up with TRBD1. V gave up 3 bases and J gave up 0 bases; unmatched junction bases: 8. Germline assignment: CDR1 SGHNT and CDR2 YYREEE (reference sequence). The CDR3 is 18 amino acids. The CDR3 loop is CASSWGTGVNSGANVLTF. CDR3 coding DNA: TGTGCCAGCAGCTGGGGGACAGGCGTGAACTCTGGGGCCAACGTCCTGACTTTC.

The V gene is TRBV18, the J gene TRBJ1-2; D not certain. CDR3 length equals 14 residues. The germline gives CDR1 KGHSH, CDR2 LQKENI. The ends were cut back, 8 bases at V and 2 bases at J, with 15 bases in the middle. CDR3 coding DNA: TGTGCCAGCCACGAAACATCATCCAACTATGGCTACACCTTC. Encoded protein: CASHETSSNYGYTF.

The chain uses TRBV19 and TRBJ1-5, with D perhaps matching TRBD1 (6 bases). Germline V lookup: CDR1 LNHDA, CDR2 SQIVND (reference sequence). The CDR3 extends over 14 amino acids. With 6 bases removed from V and 3 bases from J, the gap between germline ends came to 12 bases. The DNA of the CDR3 is TGTGCCAGTAGATACAGGGTTCCCAATCAGCCCCAGCATTTT. It encodes CASRYRVPNQPQHF.